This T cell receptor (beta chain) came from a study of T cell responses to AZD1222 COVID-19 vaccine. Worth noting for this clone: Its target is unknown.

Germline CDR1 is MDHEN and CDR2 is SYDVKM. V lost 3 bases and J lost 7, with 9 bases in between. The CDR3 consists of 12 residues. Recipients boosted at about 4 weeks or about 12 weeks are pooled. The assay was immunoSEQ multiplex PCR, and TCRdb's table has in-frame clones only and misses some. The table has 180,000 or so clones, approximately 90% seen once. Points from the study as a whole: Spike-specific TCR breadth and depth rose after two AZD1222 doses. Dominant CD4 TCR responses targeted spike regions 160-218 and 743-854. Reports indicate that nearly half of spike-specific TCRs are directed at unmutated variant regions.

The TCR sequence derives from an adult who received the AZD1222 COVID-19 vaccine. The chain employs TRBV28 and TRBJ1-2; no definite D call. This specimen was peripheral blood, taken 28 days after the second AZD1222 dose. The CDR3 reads CASSFRPGGYTF. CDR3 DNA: TGTGCCAGCAGTTTCCGCCCGGGTGGCTACACCTTC.